These 23 T cell receptor beta chains came from one sample sequenced in a study of T cell repertoires in cytomegalovirus infection. MiXCR was run by TCRdb on the reads, yielding one entry per CDR3 protein. The data hold fewer than 250,000 distinct CDR3 sequences, with 9% to 15% observed a single time. Specimen: PBMCs. Source of these receptors: a human donor in good health (CMV status not recorded). Some clones in this sample may be carry-over from other donors' samples.

This clonotype was counted ten times or more. The chain employs TRBV7-2 and TRBJ1-3; D possibly corresponds to TRBD1 (5 bases). CDR1 is SGHTA and CDR2 is FQGNSA in the germline V gene. V was shortened by 1 base and J by 1 base, with 8 bases between the two germline ends. The CDR3 totals 15 residues. CDR3 loop: CASSLETGSGNTIYF. CDR3 nucleotides: TGTGCCAGCAGCTTAGAAACAGGATCTGGAAACACCATATATTTT.

This clonotype was seen only a few times. The chain joins TRBV11-2 to TRBJ1-6, with a tentative D call TRBD1 (5 bases). Trimming took 6 bases from V and 13 from J, leaving 13 bases between them. The CDR3 sequence is 12 residues long. CDR1 and CDR2 from the germline V gene are SGHAT and FQNNGV. CDR3 nucleotides: TGTGCCAGCAGGGCCCCAGGGACTCCCCTCCACTTT. Its protein product is CASRAPGTPLHF.

This clonotype was found many times. V and J are TRBV7-8 and TRBJ2-2; the match to TRBD2 covers 8 bases. CDR3 length: 15 residues. J was trimmed by 4 bases and V by 3 bases; bases with no gene match: 4. CDR1 SGHVS and CDR2 FQNEAQ come from the germline V gene. CDR3 in amino acids: CASSFQREITGELFF. The DNA for the CDR3 is TGTGCCAGCAGCTTCCAGCGGGAGATCACCGGGGAGCTGTTTTTT.

V gene TRBV5-6 combines with J gene TRBJ2-7; weak D call: TRBD1 (5 bases). Trimming took 4 bases from V and 2 from J, leaving 16 bases between them. CDR1 and CDR2 (germline): SGHDT, YYEEEE. The CDR3 sequence is 15 residues long. The CDR3 DNA sequence: TGTGCCAGCAGCCCAAGTGGAAGGGGCACCTACGAGCAGTACTTC. Translating gives CASSPSGRGTYEQYF.

Many counts were recorded for this clonotype. The rearrangement links TRBV20-1 to TRBJ2-5; 12 nucleotides line up with TRBD2. The CDR3 loop spans 17 amino acids. The V gene end was trimmed by 5 bases and the J gene end by 2 bases; junction bases not matched to a gene: 12. Looked up from germline, CDR1 is DFQATT and CDR2 is SNEGSKA (reference sequence). CDR3 nucleotides: TGCAGTGCTGGGACCCCGGGGACTAGCGGGCTTCAAGAGACCCAGTACTTC. Encoded protein: CSAGTPGTSGLQETQYF.

This clonotype was recorded a few times. In nucleotides, the CDR3 is TGCAGTGCTAGTAGTAGCGGGGGACTCGGGGAGACCCAGTACTTC. This codes for CSASSSGGLGETQYF. This sequence joins TRBV20-1 and TRBJ2-5; TRBD2 agrees at 9 bases. J lost 5 bases, V lost 3 bases, and 10 bases had no gene match. This CDR3 is 15 amino acids long. The germline V gene encodes CDR1 DFQATT and CDR2 SNEGSKA (reference sequence).

This clonotype was detected many times. This chain uses TRBV7-2 with TRBJ2-7, with D possibly matching TRBD1 (7 bases). The germline gives CDR1 SGHTA, CDR2 FQGNSA. The ends were cut back, 3 bases at V and 1 base at J, with 13 bases in the middle. The CDR3 contains 15 residues. This CDR3 reads CASSFNAGGSYEQYF. The CDR3 bases are TGTGCCAGCAGCTTTAATGCAGGGGGGTCCTACGAGCAGTACTTC.

There are many counts of this clonotype. CDR3: CAITPGQTDTQYF. CDR3 nucleotide sequence: TGTGCCATCACCCCCGGGCAAACAGATACGCAGTATTTT. V and J are TRBV10-3 and TRBJ2-3, with D unclear. CDR1 is ENHRY, CDR2 SYGVKD, per germline. V shed 7 bases and J shed 3 bases, with 11 bases lying between them. This CDR3 spans 13 amino acids.

In this sample, this clonotype turned up many times. V usage is TRBV10-3 and J usage is TRBJ1-2; D gene ambiguous. Germline V gene data show CDR1 as ENHRY and CDR2 as SYGVKD. The CDR3 spans 12 residues. V was pared by 7 bases and J by 10 bases, with 16 bases between. The CDR3 coding sequence is TGTGCCATCACCTTGGACGGATTTAACTACACCTTC. It is translated as CAITLDGFNYTF.

The sample holds many counts of this clonotype. V and J are TRBV5-6 and TRBJ2-7; D might be TRBD2 (6 bases). CDR1 is SGHDT, CDR2 YYEEEE, per germline. V was shortened by 2 bases and J by 7 bases, with 16 bases between the two germline ends. The CDR3 extends over 14 amino acids. CDR3 bases: TGTGCCAGCAGCTTCCAGGAGGGTACGGGAGAGCAGTACTTC. Protein product: CASSFQEGTGEQYF.

This clonotype came up many times. This rearrangement joins TRBV7-7 to TRBJ2-5; 7 bases match TRBD2. Germline trimming cut 5 bases from V and 3 bases from J; bases unmatched to any gene: 3. Per the germline V gene, CDR1 is SSHAT and CDR2 is FNYEAQ (reference sequence). The CDR3 has 13 amino acids. The CDR3 loop is CASSQAGKETQYF. The CDR3 DNA reads TGTGCCAGCAGCCAAGCGGGGAAAGAGACCCAGTACTTC.

This clonotype was counted ten times or more. The J gene is TRBJ1-1, the V gene TRBV19; 8 bases line up with TRBD1. The germline V gene encodes CDR1 LNHDA and CDR2 SQIVND (reference sequence). CDR3 length: 20 residues. J gave up 5 bases and V 7 bases, and 27 bases lay outside the gene matches. In DNA, the CDR3 is TGTGCCAGTACCTCTTTCGACCGTGGGGGGACAGGTAGGAGGAGGACTGAAGCTTTCTTT. Translating it yields CASTSFDRGGTGRRRTEAFF. The entire variable domain, with the rest obtained from reference TRBV19 and TRBJ1-1, is as follows: DGGITQSPKYLFRKEGQNVTLSCEQNLNHDAMYWYRQDPGQGLRLIYYSQIVNDFQKGDIAEGYSVSREKKESFPLTVTSAQKNPTAFYLCASTSFDRGGTGRRRTEAFFGQGTRLTVV.

This clonotype was counted between two and nine times. The chain combines TRBV6-6 with TRBJ1-5, with 7 bases identical to TRBD1. Germline V gives CDR1 MNHNY, CDR2 SVGAGI (reference sequence). This CDR3 is 16 amino acids long. Trimming cost V 5 bases and J 3 bases; bases outside gene matches: 10. CDR3 coding DNA: TGTGCCAGCAGTCCGCCCCCTGGACAGGTCAATCAGCCCCAGCATTTT. It is translated as CASSPPPGQVNQPQHF.

This clonotype was detected ten times or more. The chain uses TRBV7-3 and TRBJ1-2, with D uncertain. The V end was cut by 5 bases, the J end by 0 bases, with 10 bases between. In germline, CDR1 is SGHTA, CDR2 FQGTGA. CDR3 length equals 14 residues. The CDR3 loop is CASSRPAPNYGYTF. CDR3 DNA: TGTGCCAGCAGCCGCCCGGCCCCTAACTATGGCTACACCTTC.

This clonotype was picked up a small number of times. The CDR3 DNA is TGCAGTCCTCACAGTAGCGGGAGAAACCCAGAGACCCAGTACTTC. Translated: CSPHSSGRNPETQYF. The chain employs TRBV20-1 and TRBJ2-5; 9 bases are shared with TRBD2. V gave up 8 bases and J gave up 4 bases; unmatched junction bases: 14. This CDR3 contains 15 residues. CDR1 and CDR2 (germline): DFQATT, SNEGSKA (reference sequence).

This clonotype was found many times. The J gene is TRBJ1-2, the V gene TRBV15, with TRBD1 matching 8 bases. Germline V gene data show CDR1 as LNHNV and CDR2 as YYDKDF (reference sequence). V was clipped by 3 bases and J by 5 bases; unmatched bases: 11. This CDR3 has 16 residues. The CDR3, as DNA: TGTGCCACCAGCAGTGGACGGACAGGGCCCATATATGGCTACACCTTC. Protein sequence: CATSSGRTGPIYGYTF.

The chain employs TRBV11-1 and TRBJ2-3; TRBD1 aligns across 11 bases. The V and J ends lost 7 bases and 6 bases, in that order; junction bases with no gene match: 15. This CDR3 has 17 amino acids. CDR1 and CDR2 from the germline V gene are SGHAT and FQDESV (reference sequence). Written as DNA, the CDR3 is TGTGCCAGCAACTTGGATACCGGACAGGGGGCAACGGATACGCAGTATTTT. Translating gives CASNLDTGQGATDTQYF.

The CDR3 region is CSALGQRQETQYF. DNA for the CDR3: TGCAGTGCCCTGGGACAGAGACAAGAGACCCAGTACTTC. This chain connects TRBV20-1 to TRBJ2-5; 7 bases map to TRBD1. The V gene end was trimmed by 6 bases and the J gene end by 2 bases; junction bases not matched to a gene: 6. This CDR3 region has 13 residues. The germline CDR1 and CDR2 sequences are DFQATT and SNEGSKA (reference sequence).

The chain employs TRBV2 and TRBJ2-2; D possibly corresponds to TRBD1 (6 bases). The CDR3 is 14 amino acids. The germline CDR1 and CDR2 sequences are SNHLY and FYNNEI. Trimming cost V 5 bases and J 4 bases, with 11 bases left between them. The chain's CDR3 is CASSSDSSTGELFF. The CDR3 DNA is TGTGCCAGCAGTTCGGACAGCTCCACCGGGGAGCTGTTTTTT.

This clonotype was seen repeatedly, ten times or more. The chain joins TRBV7-8 to TRBJ2-1; the match to TRBD2 covers 16 bases. V shed 4 bases, J shed 13 bases, and the junction held 7 bases outside the gene matches. Germline V CDR1 and CDR2: SGHVS, FQNEAQ. CDR3 length: 15 amino acids. CDR3 DNA: TGTGCCAGCAGCTCCCCGGGACTAGCGGGGGGGGCACAGTTCTTC. Residues: CASSSPGLAGGAQFF.

This clonotype appeared many times. The rearrangement joins TRBV7-2 to TRBJ1-4; D ambiguous. Trimming stripped 1 base from V and 5 bases from J, with 11 bases between. Germline values: CDR1 SGHTA, CDR2 FQGNSA. The length of the CDR3 is 15 residues. CDR3 DNA sequence: TGTGCCAGCAGCTTAGTAAGCAGCACGAATGAAAAACTGTTTTTT. This encodes CASSLVSSTNEKLFF.

This clonotype was counted ten times or more. This sequence joins TRBV28 and TRBJ2-7, with 7 bases fitting TRBD2. V lost 8 bases, J lost 3 bases, and 10 bases stayed unmatched. CDR3 length equals 14 residues. Germline CDR1 MDHEN, CDR2 SYDVKM. The DNA for the CDR3 is TGTGCCAGCGGCGGTCGGCTAGCGGTCTACGAGCAGTACTTC. It translates to CASGGRLAVYEQYF.

This chain uses TRBV3-1 with TRBJ2-7; D is possibly TRBD2 (6 bases). Trimming removed 11 bases from V and 5 bases from J, with 19 bases in between. CDR1 and CDR2 (germline): LGHDT, YNNKEL (reference sequence). The CDR3 length is 13 residues. Here the CDR3 DNA reads TGTGCCTGCACCGGGGGTGCAGGAGACGAGCAGTACTTC. Protein product: CACTGGAGDEQYF.